These T cell receptor beta chains were read from a single sample in a study of cytomegalovirus exposure and HLA in healthy donors. Repertoires were generated with immunoSEQ multiplex PCR, while TCRdb's copy carries only in-frame clones and drops some. The sample shows about 150,000 clones, roughly 77% of them seen only once. The source material was PBMCs. The receptors shown here come from a man aged 25-40 years in good health and CMV-seropositive. The CDR3 runs from the conserved cysteine through the conserved F or W. D genes are given only for firm matches. Size tells how often a clone was seen (once, few, many) or the class of an expanded clone, and some rows leave it out.

J	V	size	D	CDR3	DNA
TRBJ2-1	TRBV9	NA	TRBD2	CASSVATGLAGGTYLNEQFF	TGTGCCAGCAGCGTAGCTACGGGGCTAGCGGGAGGGACATATTTGAATGAGCAGTTCTTC
TRBJ1-1	TRBV28	NA	NA	CASTPGYLSPTEAFF	TGTGCCAGCACCCCCGGGTATCTGTCTCCCACTGAAGCTTTCTTT
TRBJ1-5	TRBV6-1	NA	TRBD1	CASIQDRYGQPQHF	TGTGCCAGCATTCAGGACAGGTACGGCCAGCCCCAGCATTTT
TRBJ2-3	TRBV7-2	NA	TRBD2	CASSLVPRGGTDTQYF	TGTGCCAGCAGCTTAGTACCGCGGGGGGGAACAGATACGCAGTATTTT
TRBJ2-3	TRBV15	NA	NA	CATSRATGGFGDTQYF	TGTGCCACCAGCAGAGCGACTGGTGGTTTTGGGGATACGCAGTATTTT
TRBJ1-2	TRBV29-1	NA	TRBD1	CSVRQGEDYGYTF	TGCAGCGTCCGACAGGGAGAGGACTATGGCTACACCTTC
TRBJ2-1	TRBV7-2	NA	NA	CASSSSGSYNEQFF	TGTGCCAGCAGCTCCAGCGGTTCCTACAATGAGCAGTTCTTC
TRBJ2-2	TRBV2	NA	TRBD2	CASSGEGSIGELFF	TGTGCCAGCAGTGGGGAGGGTTCGATCGGGGAGCTGTTTTTT
TRBJ2-5	TRBV6-5	NA	NA	CASSYAGEAQYF	TGTGCCAGCAGTTACGCCGGGGAGGCCCAGTACTTC
TRBJ2-1	TRBV25-1	NA	TRBD1	CASISSGTGGYEQFF	TGTGCCAGCATTTCGAGCGGGACAGGGGGCTATGAGCAGTTCTTC
TRBJ1-1	TRBV12-1	NA	NA	CASSSSGGTEAFF	TGTGCCAGCAGCTCCTCAGGGGGCACTGAAGCTTTCTTT
TRBJ1-2	TRBV5-1	NA	NA	CASSSSGNWDGYTF	TGCGCCAGCAGCTCCTCCGGGAACTGGGATGGCTACACCTTC
TRBJ1-1	TRBV7-9	NA	NA	CASTRGAGTEAFF	TGTGCCAGCACCCGGGGGGCGGGTACTGAAGCTTTCTTT
TRBJ2-7	TRBV7-8	NA	NA	CASSPGPADYPYEQYF	TGTGCCAGCAGCCCCGGTCCAGCCGACTACCCCTACGAGCAGTACTTC
TRBJ1-6	TRBV7-2	NA	NA	CASSLGGRGSNSPLHF	TGTGCCAGCAGCTTAGGCGGCAGGGGAAGTAATTCACCCCTCCACTTT
TRBJ2-5	TRBV4-3	few	TRBD2	CASSQEQLWASGGPQETQYF	TGCGCCAGCAGCCAAGAACAATTATGGGCTAGCGGGGGACCACAAGAGACCCAGTACTTC
TRBJ2-7	TRBV6-5	NA	NA	CASSYRSGKAYEQYF	TGTGCCAGCAGTTACCGGTCAGGGAAGGCCTACGAGCAGTACTTC
TRBJ2-2	TRBV9	few	TRBD1	CASSGPTGTGKTGELFF	TGTGCCAGCAGCGGACCGACCGGGACAGGGAAAACCGGGGAGCTGTTTTTT
TRBJ2-1	TRBV5-1	few	NA	CASLGADAGEQFF	TGCGCCAGCCTGGGGGCGGATGCAGGTGAGCAGTTCTTC
TRBJ1-2	TRBV11-1	once	TRBD1	CASSPLRQGANGYTF	TGTGCCAGCAGCCCCCTTCGACAGGGGGCCAATGGCTACACCTTC
TRBJ2-7	TRBV27	NA	NA	CASSWGRRYEQYF	TGTGCCAGCAGTTGGGGGCGACGCTACGAGCAGTACTTC
TRBJ2-3	TRBV6-5	NA	TRBD2	CASSYGLAVPDTQYF	TGTGCCAGCAGTTACGGGCTAGCGGTCCCGGATACGCAGTATTTT
TRBJ2-1	TRBV11-3	NA	NA	CASSLQENEQFF	TGTGCCAGCAGCTTGCAGGAAAATGAGCAGTTCTTC
TRBJ2-3	TRBV19	NA	NA	CASSGKRGASTDTQYF	TGTGCCAGTAGTGGGAAACGGGGAGCTAGCACAGATACGCAGTATTTT
TRBJ2-7	TRBV7-2	NA	NA	CASSLGQKGEQYF	TGTGCCAGCAGCTTAGGGCAAAAGGGGGAGCAGTACTTC
TRBJ2-7	TRBV7-8	NA	NA	CASSLPVALEYEQYF	TGTGCCAGCAGCTTACCCGTTGCACTAGAGTACGAGCAGTACTTC
TRBJ2-7	TRBV7-2	once	NA	CASSFDLTGQYF	TGTGCCAGCAGCTTCGACTTAACGGGGCAGTACTTC
TRBJ1-3	TRBV6-6	NA	TRBD1	CASSYSLGGRNTIYF	TGTGCCAGCAGTTACTCATTAGGGGGCCGAAACACCATATATTTT
TRBJ1-5	TRBV27	NA	NA	CASSLSFRRPNQPQHF	TGTGCCAGCAGTTTAAGCTTCCGGCGGCCCAATCAGCCCCAGCATTTT
TRBJ2-1	TRBV25-1	NA	NA	CASSESRPGGAYNEQFF	TGTGCCAGCAGTGAATCCCGGCCCGGCGGGGCCTACAATGAGCAGTTCTTC
TRBJ1-1	TRBV6-5	NA	NA	CASQGPGGRAIEAFF	TGTGCCAGCCAGGGGCCGGGGGGCCGCGCGATTGAAGCTTTCTTT
TRBJ2-5	TRBV18	NA	NA	CASSPFYETQYF	TGTGCCAGCTCACCATTCTACGAGACCCAGTACTTC
TRBJ2-1	TRBV4-2	NA	TRBD1	CASTPGQGNLNEQFF	TGTGCCAGCACTCCGGGACAGGGTAATTTAAATGAGCAGTTCTTC
TRBJ1-2	TRBV6-5	NA	NA	CASSYSMTSSYGYTF	TGTGCCAGCAGTTACTCGATGACTAGCTCCTATGGCTACACCTTC
TRBJ1-1	TRBV5-1	few	TRBD1	CASSWWTGNTEAFF	TGCGCCAGCAGCTGGTGGACAGGGAACACTGAAGCTTTCTTT
TRBJ2-1	TRBV7-9	NA	TRBD2	CASSPLRTSVDEQFF	TGTGCCAGCAGCCCCCTTAGGACTAGCGTCGATGAGCAGTTCTTC
TRBJ1-6	TRBV19	NA	TRBD1	CASRTGGRANSPLHF	TGTGCCAGTAGGACAGGGGGCAGAGCAAATTCACCCCTCCACTTT
TRBJ1-5	TRBV7-9	NA	NA	CASSSSRDNPSNQPQHF	TGTGCCAGCAGCTCAAGCCGGGACAATCCTAGCAATCAGCCCCAGCATTTT
TRBJ2-3	TRBV7-9	NA	NA	CASSFGPTQYF	TGTGCCAGCAGTTTTGGGCCTACGCAGTATTTT
TRBJ2-1	TRBV7-6	NA	NA	CASSLGRGGYNEQFF	TGTGCCAGCAGCTTAGGTAGGGGGGGGTACAATGAGCAGTTCTTC
TRBJ1-5	TRBV6-1	NA	NA	CASSESGTRYQPQHF	TGTGCCAGCAGTGAATCCGGGACACGGTATCAGCCCCAGCATTTT
TRBJ2-2	TRBV27	once	NA	CASSLAGTLNTGELFF	TGTGCCAGCAGTTTGGCCGGGACTTTGAACACCGGGGAGCTGTTTTTT
TRBJ2-7	TRBV5-4	NA	NA	CASSIPGAREQYF	TGTGCCAGCAGCATACCAGGGGCGAGGGAGCAGTACTTC
TRBJ2-5	TRBV5-1	NA	TRBD1	CASSLQGAPGETQYF	TGCGCCAGCAGTTTACAGGGGGCGCCGGGAGAGACCCAGTACTTC
TRBJ1-1	TRBV18	NA	NA	CASSPKGDNTEAFF	TGTGCCAGCTCACCAAAGGGGGACAACACTGAAGCTTTCTTT
TRBJ2-1	TRBV9	NA	NA	CASSVTLRSSYNEQFF	TGTGCCAGCAGCGTAACTCTTAGGAGCTCCTACAATGAGCAGTTCTTC
TRBJ2-4	TRBV11-2	NA	TRBD2	CASSQVAGGPDIQYF	TGTGCCAGCAGCCAAGTAGCGGGAGGGCCGGACATTCAGTACTTC
TRBJ2-7	TRBV2	NA	NA	CASSPPPLRGEQYF	TGTGCCAGCAGTCCCCCCCCGCTCCGGGGGGAGCAGTACTTC
TRBJ2-5	TRBV30	NA	NA	CAWRGSGETQYF	TGTGCCTGGAGAGGCAGCGGGGAGACCCAGTACTTC
TRBJ2-1	TRBV7-2	NA	TRBD2	CASSRLARGSSSYNEQFF	TGTGCCAGCAGCCGACTAGCGCGGGGGTCCTCCTCCTACAATGAGCAGTTCTTC
TRBJ1-5	TRBV4-1	NA	TRBD1	CASSQPPSGQEYYSNQPQHF	TGCGCCAGCAGCCAACCTCCGTCGGGACAGGAATATTATAGCAATCAGCCCCAGCATTTT
TRBJ2-1	TRBV5-6	NA	TRBD2	CASMVAGGIDNEQFF	TGTGCCAGCATGGTAGCGGGAGGAATAGACAATGAGCAGTTCTTC
TRBJ2-2	TRBV5-1	NA	NA	CASSLQAQANTGELFF	TGCGCCAGCAGCTTACAGGCGCAGGCGAACACCGGGGAGCTGTTTTTT